This TCR beta chain was sequenced for a study of CD8 T cells in Susac syndrome. Findings and caveats of the study: The authors acknowledged that their TCR sequencing and HLA analysis involved a relatively small number of individuals.

The sequenced target, TCR beta, came from blood CD8+ and CD4+ T cells. Trimming cost V 2 bases and J 4 bases, with 8 bases left between them. Looked up from germline, CDR1 is SGHTA and CDR2 is FQGNSA. This CDR3 spans 13 amino acids. Random hexamers primed reverse transcription of about 0.5 to 1 ug RNA. Amplification of TCR beta CDR3 by immunoSEQ multiplex PCR spanned 54 Vbeta and 13 Jbeta. TCRdb reanalysed the immunoSEQ multiplex PCR reads using MiXCR and keeps one entry per CDR3 protein. The sample has tens of thousands of distinct CDR3 sequences; approximately 96% are singletons. As for this clonotype: The target antigen is unknown.

This chain uses TRBV7-2 with TRBJ2-5, with D possibly TRBD1 on 6 matching bases. The receptor's source is a human donor with Susac syndrome. Source material: CD8+ T cells from PBMCs. The CDR3 is CASSLTTGETQYF. CDR3 coding DNA: TGTGCCAGCAGCTTAACGACAGGAGAGACCCAGTACTTC.